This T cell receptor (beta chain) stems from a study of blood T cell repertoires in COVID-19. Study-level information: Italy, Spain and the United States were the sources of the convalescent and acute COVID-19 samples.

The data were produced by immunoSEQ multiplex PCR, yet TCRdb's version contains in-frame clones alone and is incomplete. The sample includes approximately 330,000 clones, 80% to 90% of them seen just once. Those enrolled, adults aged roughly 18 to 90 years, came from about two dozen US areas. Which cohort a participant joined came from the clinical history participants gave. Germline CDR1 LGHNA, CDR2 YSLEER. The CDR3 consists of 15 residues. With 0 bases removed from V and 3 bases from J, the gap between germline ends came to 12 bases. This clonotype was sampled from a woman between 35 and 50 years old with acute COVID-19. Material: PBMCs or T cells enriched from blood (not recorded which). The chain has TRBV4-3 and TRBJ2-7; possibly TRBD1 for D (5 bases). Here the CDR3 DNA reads TGCGCCAGCAGCCAAGATGCAGGGCCTTTCTACGAGCAGTACTTC. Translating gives CASSQDAGPFYEQYF.